A single sample is the source of the 6 T cell receptor beta chains below, sequenced in a study of T-cell reconstitution after alpha-beta-depleted transplantation in children. The library targeted TCRbeta and was prepared with unique molecular identifiers. One entry per CDR3 protein, called by TCRdb with MiXCR from the PCR reads. This table has 200,000 to 250,000 distinct CDR3 sequences, around 9.6% appearing once. Sequencing used PBMCs from the stem cell graft donor, obtained from the stem cell graft. Source of these receptors: a human donor who donated a stem cell graft to a child with acute lymphoblastic leukemia.

This clonotype was detected ten times or more. The genes are TRBV5-1 and TRBJ2-7, with 10 positions matching TRBD2. Germline CDR1 is SGHRS and CDR2 is YFSETQ. The CDR3 spans 15 residues. Unmatched junction bases numbered 14, after V lost 6 bases and J lost 8 bases. The chain's CDR3 is CASKVSTSGGEKQYF. CDR3 DNA sequence: TGCGCCAGCAAGGTTAGCACGAGCGGGGGGGAGAAGCAGTACTTC.

This chain uses TRBV10-3 with TRBJ1-2; D ambiguous. The CDR3 is 12 amino acids. The V and J ends lost 0 bases and 10 bases respectively, with 9 bases between them. CDR1 is ENHRY and CDR2 is SYGVKD in the germline V gene. In nucleotides, the CDR3 is TGTGCCATCAGTGAGTCGTTGGGTGACTACACCTTC. Translation gives CAISESLGDYTF.

This clonotype was recorded at least ten times. V is TRBV20-1 and J is TRBJ2-5, with D unclear. Trimming stripped 6 bases from V and 2 bases from J, with 16 bases between. The CDR3 has 14 amino acids. Germline CDR1 reads DFQATT; CDR2 reads SNEGSKA (reference sequence). The CDR3 loop reads CSAHSGVVQETQYF. The CDR3 DNA is TGCAGTGCCCACAGTGGTGTGGTACAAGAGACCCAGTACTTC.

This clonotype was detected many times. The V and J genes are TRBV10-2 and TRBJ2-5; D is perhaps TRBD2 (5 bases). V was clipped by 1 base and J by 3 bases, with 12 bases between them. Germline lookup yields CDR1 WSHSY and CDR2 SAAADI. This CDR3 has 15 residues. CDR3 amino acids: CASSEFRGGKETQYF. CDR3 coding DNA: TGCGCCAGCAGTGAGTTCCGGGGTGGTAAAGAGACCCAGTACTTC.

The chain is built from TRBV19 and TRBJ1-2; 7 nucleotides align to TRBD1. Germline-derived CDR1 and CDR2 are LNHDA and SQIVND (reference sequence). Trimming took 3 bases from V and 1 from J; bases not matched to a gene: 5. CDR3 length: 15 residues. The CDR3 is CASSIPTGINYGYTF. The CDR3 DNA reads as TGTGCCAGTAGTATCCCGACAGGGATTAACTATGGCTACACCTTC.

The chain is built from TRBV11-1 and TRBJ1-3; D may be TRBD1 (6 bases). Germline CDR1 SGHAT, CDR2 FQDESV (reference sequence). The CDR3 spans 18 residues. Trimming shortened V by 2 bases and J by 0 bases, and 17 bases separated the two germline ends. The chain's CDR3 is CASSLPRTEPFSGNTIYF. CDR3 bases: TGTGCCAGCAGCTTACCGAGGACAGAACCATTCTCTGGAAACACCATATATTTT.